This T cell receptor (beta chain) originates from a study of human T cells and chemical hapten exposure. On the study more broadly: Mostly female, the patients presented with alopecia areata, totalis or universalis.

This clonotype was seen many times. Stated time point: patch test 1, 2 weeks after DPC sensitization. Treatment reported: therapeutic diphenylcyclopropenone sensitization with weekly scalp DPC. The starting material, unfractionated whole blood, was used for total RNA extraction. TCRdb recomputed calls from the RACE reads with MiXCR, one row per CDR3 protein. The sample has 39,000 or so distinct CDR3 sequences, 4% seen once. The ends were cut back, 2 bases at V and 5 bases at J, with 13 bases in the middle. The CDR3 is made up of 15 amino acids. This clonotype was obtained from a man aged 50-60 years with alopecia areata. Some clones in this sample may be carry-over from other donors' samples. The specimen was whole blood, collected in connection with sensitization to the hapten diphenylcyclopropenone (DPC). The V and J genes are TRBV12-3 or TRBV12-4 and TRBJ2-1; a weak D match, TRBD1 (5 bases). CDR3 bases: TGTGCCAGCAGTTTAAGGTCGACAGTTAACAATGAGCAGTTCTTC. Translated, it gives CASSLRSTVNNEQFF.